The next 7 T cell receptor beta chains were all read from a single sample in a study of blood T cell repertoires in COVID-19. Assay used: immunoSEQ multiplex PCR; TCRdb lists only in-frame clones, some missing. The sample records 250,000 or so clones, roughly 86% being singletons. The specimen sequenced was PBMCs or T cells enriched from blood (not recorded which). The receptor source for this set is a woman aged 50 to 60 who had recovered from COVID-19.

For the CDR3, the DNA is TGTGCCAGCAGTTACTCGGCCGAGCAGTACTTC. Protein sequence: CASSYSAEQYF. The chain recombines TRBV6-8 with TRBJ2-7; D is unclear. The CDR3 consists of 11 residues. Per the germline V gene, CDR1 is MNHGY and CDR2 is SAAAGT. Trimming stripped 0 bases from V and 6 bases from J, with 3 bases between.

This clone was seen once. J is TRBJ1-6 and V is TRBV3-1 (or the pseudogene TRBV3-2); D perhaps matches TRBD1 (6 bases). Germline CDR1 is LGHDT and CDR2 is YNNKEL (reference sequence). CDR3 length equals 16 residues. V shed 3 bases and J shed 6 bases, with 15 bases lying between them. The CDR3 DNA is TGTGCCAGCAGCCATACCCGACAGGCCTCTAATTCACCCCTCCACTTT. It translates to CASSHTRQASNSPLHF.

The chain is built from TRBV2 and TRBJ1-5; 8 bases fit TRBD1. The CDR3 sequence is 15 residues long. V lost 6 bases to trimming and J lost 0 bases; unmatched junction nucleotides: 4. CDR1 and CDR2 from the germline V gene are SNHLY and FYNNEI. CDR3 DNA sequence: TGTGCCAGCAGAGCGGGACAGGATAGCAATCAGCCCCAGCATTTT. Translation gives CASRAGQDSNQPQHF.

V gene TRBV6-1 combines with J gene TRBJ2-7; 8 nucleotides align to TRBD1. V gave up 3 bases and J gave up 3 bases; unmatched junction bases: 7. Germline-derived CDR1 and CDR2 are MNHNS and SASEGT. This CDR3 has 15 amino acids. In nucleotides, the CDR3 is TGTGCCAGCAGTGAGGGGGACAGGATAAGCTACGAGCAGTACTTC. This codes for CASSEGDRISYEQYF.

The chain has TRBV10-3 and TRBJ1-1, with a possible D match to TRBD1 (6 bases). Germline CDR1 reads ENHRY; CDR2 reads SYGVKD. This CDR3 comprises 12 residues. V was pared by 6 bases and J by 5 bases, with 10 bases between. CDR3 DNA sequence: TGTGCCATCAGGACAGGTTCAACTGAAGCTTTCTTT. Translated: CAIRTGSTEAFF.

V is TRBV10-3 and J is TRBJ1-1; D might be TRBD1 (5 bases). Between the trimmed V and J ends, which lost 3 bases and 2 bases, there was a span of 13 bases. The CDR3 has 15 amino acids. CDR1 is ENHRY, CDR2 SYGVKD, per germline. DNA of the CDR3: TGTGCCATCAGTGATTCGGACAATTACAACACTGAAGCTTTCTTT. Encoded protein: CAISDSDNYNTEAFF.

This clone was counted a single time. The CDR3 spells CASSQDSTGTTYEQYF. CDR3 sequence (DNA): TGCGCCAGCAGCCAAGATTCGACAGGGACCACCTACGAGCAGTACTTC. V usage is TRBV4-3 and J usage is TRBJ2-7, with 7 bases lining up with TRBD1. Germline CDR1 and CDR2: LGHNA and YSLEER. CDR3 length: 16 amino acids. V shed 0 bases, J shed 2 bases, and the junction held 7 bases outside the gene matches.